This record looks at one TCR beta chain sequence and its context. The antigen this receptor binds is unknown. The sample holds no much larger clone one base away, and base qualities are not on file. The record originates from a study of T cells in Graves' hyperthyroidism and ophthalmopathy (dated by TCRdb to about 2019). About the study as a whole: Peripheral blood samples were taken at the time of initial diagnosis, prior to any treatment. Following sampling, methimazole starting at 30 mg daily was given to hyperthyroidism patients, and high-dose intravenous methylprednisolone was given to ophthalmopathy patients. TCR V-J signatures able to tell the groups apart were searched for in a discovery cohort of 95 to 100 patients, of whom under 45 had Graves' ophthalmopathy and about 60 had stable Graves' hyperthyroidism. Prospective prediction of ophthalmopathy was tested in an independent validation cohort consisting of roughly 19 hyperthyroidism patients and around 16 patients who later progressed to ophthalmopathy. Thyroid tissue and blood T-cell repertoires from six or seven Graves' hyperthyroidism patients were also compared in the study. TCR Vbeta CDR3 sequencing of roughly 140 peripheral blood samples (under 45 ophthalmopathy, around 80 hyperthyroidism and about 17 progressor patients) is reported in the paper. The 75 to 100 discovery patients were divided at random into training and test sets in a 7:3 ratio.

Measured from the cysteine to the phenylalanine, the CDR3 is 14 residues long. The only DNA kept is the CDR3, 42 bases in frame from the first base. The germline V gene encodes CDR1 SEHNR and CDR2 FQNEAQ (reference sequence). At the junction V is shortened by 1 base and J by 4 bases, with 8 bases in between. Study-level results and caveats: In validation, the model predicted progression to ophthalmopathy a median of about 6.8 months before onset, with approximately 68% sensitivity and roughly 73% specificity. No statistical method was used to set the sample size in advance, and investigators knew the group allocation. Most expanded thyroid clonotypes (frequency above 0.001) were also found in blood, which suggests that blood repertoires may mirror thyroid immune responses. Ophthalmopathy was separated from stable hyperthyroidism by a 13 V-J signature model, with over 85% sensitivity and approximately 81% specificity obtained in cross-validation and 80%/75% obtained in testing.

A patient counted as having stable Graves' hyperthyroidism if no progression to ophthalmopathy occurred over 18 months of follow-up. The hyperthyroidism patients were between 18 and 65 years old and newly diagnosed, with a disease duration of less than 2 months. The study excluded patients with uncontrolled infections, other autoimmune diseases, pregnancy or lactation. Diagnoses relied on clinical symptoms, serum thyroxine and TRAb, thyroid ultrasound and orbital computed tomography. PBMCs were separated from over 9 ml of fresh peripheral blood using Ficoll-Paque density gradient centrifugation. Total RNA was extracted using Trizol reagent, and RNA quality was assessed on an Agilent 2100 Bioanalyzer. Amplification of TCR beta CDR3 regions was carried out from RNA transcripts. The TCR CDR3 was subjected to a first round of RT-PCR using the HTBI primer set and the Qiagen OneStep RT-PCR kit. A second multiplex PCR round built the libraries, followed by size selection and purification. Paired-end sequencing of the libraries was performed with 100 bp reads on an Illumina HiSeq2000. On the study's bioinformatics: SOAPnuke was used to process the raw data, removing reads that contained adapters or uncalled bases, had a mean Phred below 15, or lacked an exact match to the constant primer or identifier. High-quality paired reads were merged with COPE v1.2.5, and unique nucleotide sequences were defined as clonotypes. Clonotypes were aligned to IMGT TRBV, TRBD and TRBJ reference segments using MiTCR v1.1. Only V-J combinations with frequency above 0.0001, covering roughly 99% of repertoires, were analysed. A TCS score was defined as the ratio between F50 (clonal expansion) and ExV (chaos), using BLOSUM62-based TCRdist between CDR3 peptides within each V-J. Welch's t-statistics and random forest reduced roughly 500 V-J features to 13, which were used in a naive Bayes classifier (R e1071). TCRdb reworked the public reads: Q25 trimming with fastp, MiXCR clone assembly, productive beta chains retained. Every distinct CDR3 protein forms one entry, paired with its most common genes and DNA. TCRdb's processing, not the study's, gives the V and J calls here. The table for this sample lists some 500,000 distinct CDR3 sequences; approximately 15% of them were counted only once. The ten largest clonotypes hold around 17% of the sample.

The source of this sequence is a woman in her late teens or twenties with Graves' hyperthyroidism. Sequencing was done on a sample of blood. The chain employs TRBV7-9 and TRBJ2-1; no D segment can be confidently identified. The CDR3 amino acid sequence is: CASSLEQSYNEQFF. The DNA is as follows: TGTGCCAGCAGCTTAGAACAGTCTTACAATGAGCAGTTCTTC.